These 17 T cell receptor beta chains share one sample of origin, sequenced in a study of T cells in Graves' hyperthyroidism and ophthalmopathy. RNA transcripts served as the template for amplifying TCR beta CDR3 regions. The study used the HTBI primer set for a first-round RT-PCR of the TCR CDR3. TCRdb redid the calling of the multiplex PCR reads with MiXCR, one entry per CDR3 protein. This sample yields a few hundred thousand distinct CDR3 sequences, of which approximately 13% are seen a single time; approximately 5.3% belongs to the top ten. Sequencing was done on a sample of blood. These receptors were obtained from a woman under 30 with Graves' hyperthyroidism.

In its sample, this clonotype was seen a few times. The CDR3 sequence: CASSSFETSYGYTF. CDR3 in DNA: TGTGCCAGCAGCTCGTTTGAGACCTCCTATGGCTACACCTTC. V gene TRBV5-4 combines with J gene TRBJ1-2, with unresolved D. This CDR3 has 14 amino acids. V lost 3 bases and J lost 4, with 13 bases in between. CDR1 is SGHNT, CDR2 YYREEE, per germline (reference sequence).

Only a few counts were recorded for this clonotype. V and J are TRBV20-1 and TRBJ2-1; 9 bases agree with TRBD2. The CDR3 has 15 residues. V was clipped by 5 bases and J by 0 bases; unmatched bases: 5. CDR1 DFQATT and CDR2 SNEGSKA come from the germline V gene (reference sequence). The CDR3 loop reads CSALSGSVSYNEQFF. The CDR3 DNA reads as TGCAGTGCTCTTAGCGGGAGTGTCTCCTACAATGAGCAGTTCTTC.

Turning to this clonotype: Given a much more abundant clone one base away, this may be a read error. The chain is built from TRBV4-1 and TRBJ2-7; 7 bases agree with TRBD1. The germline CDR1 and CDR2 sequences are MGHRA and YSYEKL. The CDR3 loop spans 13 amino acids. For the CDR3, the DNA is TGCGCCAGCCGCCAAGGACAGGTCGACGAGCAGTACTTC. It is translated as CASRQGQVDEQYF.

This clonotype was seen many times. This chain uses TRBV14 with TRBJ2-1, with D unresolved. V was clipped by 1 base and J by 7 bases, with 14 bases between them. Germline CDR1 is SGHDN and CDR2 is FVKESK. CDR3 length equals 15 residues. CDR3 amino acids: CASSQVTHPTNEQFF. In DNA, the CDR3 is TGTGCCAGCAGCCAAGTTACCCATCCAACTAATGAGCAGTTCTTC.

The chain is built from TRBV25-1 and TRBJ2-3; D perhaps matches TRBD2 (6 bases). V lost 3 bases to trimming and J lost 2 bases, with 12 bases between them. There are 15 residues in the CDR3. Germline assignment: CDR1 MGHDK and CDR2 SYGVNS. This CDR3 reads CASSESGLITDTQYF. CDR3 DNA sequence: TGTGCCAGCAGTGAGAGCGGGCTCATCACAGATACGCAGTATTTT. Based on the CDR3 plus reference TRBV25-1 and TRBJ2-3, the full variable domain is EADIYQTPRYLVIGTGKKITLECSQTMGHDKMYWYQQDPGMELHLIHYSYGVNSTEKGDLSSESTVSRIRTEHFPLTLESARPSHTSQYLCASSESGLITDTQYFGPGTRLTVL.

The chain has TRBV5-6 and TRBJ1-2; 8 bases fit TRBD1. The CDR3 totals 12 residues. The ends lost 4 bases at V and 8 bases at J; junction bases unmatched: 4. In germline, CDR1 is SGHDT, CDR2 YYEEEE. CDR3 nucleotide sequence: TGTGCCAGCAGCAGGACAGGGAAAGGCTACACCTTC. Protein product: CASSRTGKGYTF. Filled out from reference TRBV5-6 and TRBJ1-2, the complete variable domain reads DAGVTQSPTHLIKTRGQQVTLRCSPKSGHDTVSWYQQALGQGPQFIFQYYEEEERQRGNFPDRFSGHQFPNYSSELNVNALLLGDSALYLCASSRTGKGYTFGSGTRLTVV.

V gene TRBV28 combines with J gene TRBJ2-5; 11 bases match TRBD2. Looked up from germline, CDR1 is MDHEN and CDR2 is SYDVKM. The CDR3 length is 15 residues. V lost 6 bases, J lost 4 bases, and 7 bases stayed unmatched. The CDR3: CASSLELAGVETQYF. The CDR3 region has the DNA TGTGCCAGCAGCCTCGAACTAGCGGGAGTAGAGACCCAGTACTTC. Full variable domain (rest looked up from reference TRBV28 and TRBJ2-5): DVKVTQSSRYLVKRTGEKVFLECVQDMDHENMFWYRQDPGLGLRLIYFSYDVKMKEKGDIPEGYSVSREKKERFSLILESASTNQTSMYLCASSLELAGVETQYFGPGTRLLVL.

The chain combines TRBV20-1 with TRBJ2-1; no definite D call. V lost 0 bases, J lost 2 bases, and 17 bases lay in between. The CDR3 runs to 17 residues. CDR1 is DFQATT, CDR2 SNEGSKA, per germline (reference sequence). CDR3 protein: CSARDWDGSLPYNEQFF. CDR3 DNA: TGCAGTGCTAGAGATTGGGATGGCAGCCTTCCCTACAATGAGCAGTTCTTC.

About this clonotype: A much larger clonotype is one base distant, so this may be a read error. V and J are TRBV6-1 and TRBJ2-7, with D possibly being TRBD1 (5 bases). Germline values: CDR1 MNHNS, CDR2 SASEGT. The V and J ends lost 5 bases and 0 bases respectively, with 11 bases between them. The CDR3 has 14 residues. CDR3 bases: TGTGCCAGCAGTTCGACAGCGAGCTCCTACGAGCAGTACTTC. Its protein is CASSSTASSYEQYF.

Ten or more counts support this clonotype. The chain joins TRBV3-1 to TRBJ1-5, with a possible D match to TRBD1 (6 bases). Trimming left V 3 bases short and J 3 bases short, with 9 bases between. Germline V lookup: CDR1 LGHDT, CDR2 YNNKEL (reference sequence). The CDR3 consists of 14 residues. The CDR3 nucleotides read TGTGCCAGCAGCCAGACAGGCTTCAATCAGCCCCAGCATTTT. This encodes CASSQTGFNQPQHF.

In regard to this clonotype: The germline gene is not matched at one end of the junction; a read error may be the cause. The chain recombines TRBV6-2 or TRBV6-3 with TRBJ2-2; D may correspond to TRBD1 or TRBD2 (6 bases each). The germline gives CDR1 MNHEY, CDR2 SVGEGT. This CDR3 is built from 14 residues. The chain's CDR3 is CASSRDTNTGGLFF. The CDR3, as DNA: TGTGCCAGCAGCCGGGACACGAACACCGGGGGGCTGTTTTTT.

V and J are TRBV15 and TRBJ1-6; possible D gene TRBD1, 5 bases. The CDR3 has 17 residues. CDR1 LNHNV and CDR2 YYDKDF come from the germline V gene (reference sequence). Between the trimmed V and J ends, which lost 0 bases and 7 bases, there was a span of 16 bases. CDR3 DNA sequence: TGTGCCACCAGCAGAGATATTCCCCGGGCAGGGAATTCACCCCTCCACTTT. This translates into CATSRDIPRAGNSPLHF.

This clonotype was observed many times. The V gene is TRBV5-1, the J gene TRBJ1-6; possible D gene TRBD1, 5 bases. CDR1 and CDR2 from the germline V gene are SGHRS and YFSETQ. V was trimmed by 5 bases and J by 4 bases, leaving 7 bases between them. The CDR3 is 13 amino acids. For the CDR3, the DNA is TGCGCCAGCAGAGACAGTTATAATTCACCCCTCCACTTT. Its protein product is CASRDSYNSPLHF.

Worth noting for this clonotype: This may arise from a read error, as a much more abundant clone is one base away. The chain combines TRBV6-2 or TRBV6-3 with TRBJ1-1; 7 bases map to TRBD1. This CDR3 is built from 16 residues. Germline values: CDR1 MNHEY, CDR2 SVGEGT. With 4 bases clipped from V and 4 bases from J, the junction kept 12 bases outside the gene matches. CDR3: CASSSQVTGVTTEAFF. CDR3 DNA sequence: TGTGCCAGCAGTTCCCAGGTCACAGGGGTGACCACTGAAGCTTTCTTT.

This clonotype was observed a few times. The chain is built from TRBV14 and TRBJ1-2; D ambiguous. The CDR3 is made up of 13 amino acids. Germline values: CDR1 SGHDN, CDR2 FVKESK. V gave up 1 base and J gave up 9 bases, with 12 bases separating them. CDR3: CASSQGQRSRYTF. DNA of the CDR3: TGTGCCAGCAGCCAAGGTCAGAGATCCCGCTACACCTTC.

This clonotype has only a few counts. This chain links TRBV5-1 with TRBJ1-5; TRBD1 might be the D (5 bases). This CDR3 region has 16 residues. Deletions cut 0 bases from V and 5 bases from J, with 15 bases between. Per the germline V gene, CDR1 is SGHRS and CDR2 is YFSETQ. The CDR3: CASSLEGQGGDQPQHF. CDR3 nucleotide sequence: TGCGCCAGCAGCTTGGAGGGGCAGGGCGGCGATCAGCCCCAGCATTTT.

The chain uses TRBV5-5 and TRBJ1-1; 10 nucleotides line up with TRBD1. Germline loops: CDR1 SGHKS, CDR2 YYEKEE (reference sequence). This CDR3 spans 15 amino acids. V gave up 6 bases and J gave up 7 bases; unmatched junction bases: 12. The CDR3 is CASKALTGGYGEAFF. The CDR3, as DNA: TGTGCCAGCAAAGCTTTGACAGGGGGCTATGGTGAAGCTTTCTTT.